This T cell receptor (beta chain) was identified during a study of T cell changes during pregnancy in multiple sclerosis. Trimming cost V 3 bases and J 0 bases, with 20 bases left between them. This CDR3 has 17 amino acids. CDR1 is GTSNPN, CDR2 SVGIG, per germline (reference sequence). Sequenced by immunoSEQ multiplex PCR; TCRdb stores in-frame clones only, minus some. The sample shows 40,000 to 50,000 clones, 90% to 95% of them seen only once. The clonotype originates from a female donor with multiple sclerosis, enrolled in a pregnancy study. Sample: CD8+ T cells from peripheral blood mononuclear cells, taken in the first trimester of pregnancy. This chain links TRBV30 with TRBJ1-1; tentative D call: TRBD1 (6 bases). CDR3 amino acids: CAWSVKIRTAMNTEAFF. CDR3 nucleotide sequence: TGTGCCTGGAGCGTTAAGATTCGGACAGCCATGAACACTGAAGCTTTCTTT.